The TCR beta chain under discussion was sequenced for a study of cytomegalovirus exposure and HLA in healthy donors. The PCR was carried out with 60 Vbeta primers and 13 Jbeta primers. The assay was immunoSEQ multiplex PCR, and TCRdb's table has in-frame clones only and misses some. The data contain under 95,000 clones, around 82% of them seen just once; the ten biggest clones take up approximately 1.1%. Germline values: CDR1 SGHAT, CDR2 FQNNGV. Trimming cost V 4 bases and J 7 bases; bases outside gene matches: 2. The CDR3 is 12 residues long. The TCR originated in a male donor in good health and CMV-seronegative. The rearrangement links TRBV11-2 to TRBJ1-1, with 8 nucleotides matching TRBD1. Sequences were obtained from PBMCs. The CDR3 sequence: CASSWTGFEAFF. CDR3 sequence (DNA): TGTGCCAGCAGCTGGACAGGGTTTGAAGCTTTCTTT.